The 16 T cell receptor beta chains given below trace back to one sample, sequenced in a study of blood T cell repertoires in COVID-19 (dated by TCRdb to about 2020). The library was prepared using the immunoSEQ multiplex PCR assay. TCRdb's version of the immuneACCESS table is confined to in-frame rearrangements and falls short of the full clone set. An unresolved V gene accounts for under half of the shortfall where checked; the remainder is of unknown origin. This sample comprises more than 110,000 clones, 85% to 90% of them detected only once. The top ten hold 4.3% of the sample. The sample comprised peripheral blood. The origin of the receptors is a woman in her thirties or forties with acute or convalescent COVID-19.

V gene TRBV11-2 combines with J gene TRBJ1-5; D perhaps matches TRBD1 (6 bases). Trimming cost V 5 bases and J 3 bases, with 11 bases left between them. Germline CDR1 reads SGHAT; CDR2 reads FQNNGV. The CDR3 extends over 14 amino acids. The CDR3 DNA reads as TGTGCCAGCAGCCCTACAGGGAACAATCAGCCCCAGCATTTT. It specifies CASSPTGNNQPQHF. The whole variable domain, remainder taken from reference TRBV11-2 and TRBJ1-5, is EAGVAQSPRYKIIEKRQSVAFWCNPISGHATLYWYQQILGQGPKLLIQFQNNGVVDDSQLPKDRFSAERLKGVDSTLKIQPAKLEDSAVYLCASSPTGNNQPQHFGDGTRLSIL.

This rearrangement joins TRBV6-6 to TRBJ1-6; D ambiguous. Trimming shortened V by 2 bases and J by 5 bases, and 7 bases separated the two germline ends. Looked up from germline, CDR1 is MNHNY and CDR2 is SVGAGI (reference sequence). This CDR3 spans 14 amino acids. CDR3 amino acids: CASSYAEDNSPLHF. The CDR3 DNA reads as TGTGCCAGCAGTTACGCGGAGGATAATTCACCCCTCCACTTT.

The chain's CDR3 is CASSDRRGSTEAFF. As DNA, the CDR3 is TGTGCCAGCAGCGACCGACGGGGGTCAACTGAAGCTTTCTTT. This chain links TRBV21-1 with TRBJ1-1. TRBV21-1 is designated a pseudogene. This CDR3 has 14 residues.

This clone appeared once. J is TRBJ1-3 and V is TRBV30, with TRBD1 matching over 9 bases. The V segment lost 7 bases and the J segment 3 bases; nucleotides outside the gene matches: 1. The CDR3 length is 12 residues. CDR1 is GTSNPN, CDR2 SVGIG, per germline (reference sequence). DNA for the CDR3: TGTGCCTTGGACAGGGGTGGAAACACCATATATTTT. Residues: CALDRGGNTIYF. Filled out from reference TRBV30 and TRBJ1-3, the complete variable domain reads SQTIHQWPATLVQPVGSPLSLECTVEGTSNPNLYWYRQAAGRGLQLLFYSVGIGQISSEVPQNLSASRPQDRQFILSSKKLLLSDSGFYLCALDRGGNTIYFGEGSWLTVV.

This clone was observed a few times. This sequence joins TRBV5-4 and TRBJ2-3; D is ambiguous. Trimming stripped 1 base from V and 1 base from J, with 10 bases between. Looked up from germline, CDR1 is SGHNT and CDR2 is YYREEE (reference sequence). The CDR3 contains 15 residues. CDR3 DNA sequence: TGTGCCAGCAGCTTGTCCGGTTCCGGCACAGATACGCAGTATTTT. This translates into CASSLSGSGTDTQYF.

This chain uses TRBV23-1 with TRBJ1-2, with D perhaps TRBD1 (6 bases). TRBV23-1 is marked as an open reading frame, function uncertain. Trimming stripped 0 bases from V and 4 bases from J, with 21 bases between. The CDR3 contains 18 residues. This CDR3 reads CASSQSGSGGAQSYGYTF. For the CDR3, the DNA is TGCGCCAGCAGTCAATCTGGGTCCGGGGGGGCCCAGAGCTATGGCTACACCTTC.

The J gene is TRBJ1-1, the V gene TRBV12-3 or TRBV12-4; D call uncertain. There are 13 residues in the CDR3. V lost 5 bases and J 7 bases, leaving 14 bases between the germline ends. As DNA, the CDR3 is TGTGCCAGCAGTCACTTAATCGGGTTTGAAGCTTTCTTT. Its protein is CASSHLIGFEAFF.

The V call is TRBV10-1, the J call TRBJ1-2; 9 nucleotides align to TRBD1. The CDR3 is 13 amino acids. CDR1 WNHNN and CDR2 SYGVQD come from the germline V gene (reference sequence). V was clipped by 7 bases and J by 4 bases; unmatched bases: 4. CDR3: CASKQTGGYGYTF. The CDR3 DNA reads as TGCGCCAGCAAACAGACAGGGGGCTATGGCTACACCTTC.

V and J are TRBV30 and TRBJ1-2, with D hard to call. With 4 bases removed from V and 2 bases from J, the gap between germline ends came to 5 bases. This CDR3 contains 11 residues. Germline values: CDR1 GTSNPN, CDR2 SVGIG (reference sequence). The CDR3 DNA follows: TGTGCCTGGATACAAAACTATGGCTACACCTTC. It translates to CAWIQNYGYTF.

The genes are TRBV18 and TRBJ2-7, with a weak D call TRBD2 (6 bases). Germline CDR1 KGHSH, CDR2 LQKENI. Trimming removed 0 bases at V and 0 bases at J, with 9 bases between. The length of the CDR3 is 15 residues. The CDR3 DNA reads TGTGCCAGCTCACCACCGGACGGGAGCTCCTACGAGCAGTACTTC. Translating gives CASSPPDGSSYEQYF.

The chain is built from TRBV27 and TRBJ1-3; no reliable D call. The ends were cut back, 4 bases at V and 8 bases at J, with 18 bases in the middle. The CDR3 is made up of 15 amino acids. The germline V gene encodes CDR1 MNHEY and CDR2 SMNVEV (reference sequence). The CDR3 nucleotides read TGTGCCAGCAGTTCCCTCGGCAGCCTGGAGGACACCATATATTTT. It translates to CASSSLGSLEDTIYF.

This clone was seen a single time. The chain carries TRBV18 and TRBJ2-7; a weak D match, TRBD2 (6 bases). The CDR3 covers 14 residues. Trimming took 5 bases from V and 2 from J, leaving 13 bases between them. Per germline, CDR1 KGHSH and CDR2 LQKENI. The CDR3 DNA is TGTGCCAGCTCAGATCAGGGAGGAACCTACGAGCAGTACTTC. It yields the protein CASSDQGGTYEQYF.

J is TRBJ2-1 and V is TRBV7-8; no clear D. The CDR3 runs 11 residues. From germline, CDR1 is SGHVS and CDR2 FQNEAQ. Trimming cost V 1 base and J 8 bases, with 3 bases left between them. The CDR3: CASSLGDEQFF. The DNA of the CDR3 is TGTGCCAGCAGCTTAGGAGATGAGCAGTTCTTC.

The rearrangement links TRBV7-9 to TRBJ1-1; 8 bases are shared with TRBD1. V was clipped by 5 bases and J by 11 bases; unmatched bases: 10. Per the germline V gene, CDR1 is SEHNR and CDR2 is FQNEAQ (reference sequence). The CDR3 has 13 residues. CDR3 residues: CASSDTDRARAFF. The CDR3 DNA reads as TGTGCCAGCAGCGATACGGACAGGGCGAGGGCTTTCTTT.

The chain combines TRBV20-1 with TRBJ1-1; D unresolved. Looked up from germline, CDR1 is DFQATT and CDR2 is SNEGSKA (reference sequence). Trimming stripped 3 bases from V and 0 bases from J, with 17 bases between. CDR3 length: 16 amino acids. The CDR3 sequence: CSASREGWPMNTEAFF. Written as DNA, the CDR3 is TGCAGTGCTAGTCGGGAAGGGTGGCCTATGAACACTGAAGCTTTCTTT.

The rearrangement joins TRBV29-1 to TRBJ2-1; 11 bases fit TRBD2. V trimming: 6 bases; J trimming: 10 bases; junction bases outside the gene matches: 11. Germline V gene sequence: CDR1 SQVTM, CDR2 ANQGSEA. This CDR3 contains 14 residues. The CDR3 sequence is CSVLEGLAAQEQFF. The DNA for the CDR3 is TGCAGCGTCTTGGAGGGACTAGCGGCCCAGGAGCAGTTCTTC.